Each of the 26 T cell receptor beta chains below was sequenced from the same sample in a study of blood T cell repertoires in COVID-19. TCRdb keeps only in-frame clones here, not all; method: immunoSEQ multiplex PCR. The sample lists approximately 210,000 clones, about 86% occurring once. Sequenced: PBMCs or T cells enriched from blood (not recorded which). These receptors all stem from a woman in her forties or fifties with acute COVID-19.

The chain has TRBV6-2 or TRBV6-3 and TRBJ2-3; D perhaps matches TRBD2 (7 bases). Germline lookup yields CDR1 MNHEY and CDR2 SVGEGT. This CDR3 has 15 amino acids. The germline V and J ends were trimmed by 2 bases and 4 bases, with 13 bases remaining between them. CDR3 coding DNA: TGTGCCAGCAGTTACGAGGGGGGGCAGGCAGATACGCAGTATTTT. It codes for CASSYEGGQADTQYF.

Written as DNA, the CDR3 is TGCGCCAGCAGTGACTCAGACAGGGTTGTCTCCTACAATGAGCAGTTCTTC. Protein product: CASSDSDRVVSYNEQFF. The chain has TRBV10-1 and TRBJ2-1; 7 nucleotides align to TRBD1. This CDR3 has 17 residues. Germline assignment: CDR1 WNHNN and CDR2 SYGVQD (reference sequence). V shed 3 bases, J shed 0 bases, and the junction held 8 bases outside the gene matches.

The genes are TRBV5-1 and TRBJ1-5; unclear D gene. Trimming removed 4 bases at V and 2 bases at J, with 10 bases between. Germline assignment: CDR1 SGHRS and CDR2 YFSETQ. The CDR3 length is 14 residues. CDR3 loop: CASSEDGGNQPQHF. In nucleotides, the CDR3 is TGCGCCAGCAGCGAGGACGGGGGCAATCAGCCCCAGCATTTT.

The gene calls are TRBV28 and TRBJ2-2, with 8 bases matching TRBD2. Germline CDR1 is MDHEN and CDR2 is SYDVKM. V shed 7 bases, J shed 4 bases, and the junction held 14 bases outside the gene matches. CDR3 length: 17 residues. CDR3 sequence: CASTPVSGGPGTGELFF. The CDR3 DNA sequence: TGTGCCAGCACCCCCGTGAGCGGGGGCCCGGGCACCGGGGAGCTGTTTTTT.

V gene TRBV2 combines with J gene TRBJ1-6, with D possibly TRBD1 on 6 matching bases. Germline CDR1 and CDR2: SNHLY and FYNNEI. Trimming shortened V by 11 bases and J by 5 bases, and 16 bases separated the two germline ends. This CDR3 contains 14 residues. CDR3 in amino acids: CAGQRTVNNSPLHF. Here the CDR3 DNA reads TGTGCCGGCCAAAGGACAGTCAATAATTCACCCCTCCACTTT.

The chain joins TRBV7-9 to TRBJ1-4; no definite D call. Germline lookup yields CDR1 SEHNR and CDR2 FQNEAQ (reference sequence). The V gene lost 3 bases and the J gene lost 0 bases, with 8 bases spanning the gap. The CDR3 contains 15 residues. This CDR3 reads CASSFPRTTNEKLFF. The CDR3 region has the DNA TGTGCCAGCAGCTTTCCGCGCACAACTAATGAAAAACTGTTTTTT.

CDR3 amino acids: CASSLTSGSYEQYF. The CDR3 DNA follows: TGTGCCAGCAGTTTGACTAGCGGGAGCTACGAGCAGTACTTC. The chain has TRBV6-2 or TRBV6-3 and TRBJ2-7, with 12 bases that match TRBD2. Germline trimming cut 4 bases from V and 3 bases from J; bases unmatched to any gene: 1. The CDR3 consists of 14 residues. The germline CDR1 and CDR2 sequences are MNHEY and SVGEGT.

The chain combines TRBV4-3 with TRBJ2-2; TRBD2 might be the D (7 bases). The CDR3 runs 20 residues. Per the germline V gene, CDR1 is LGHNA and CDR2 is YSLEER. V gave up 1 base and J gave up 6 bases, with 27 bases separating them. The CDR3 loop is CASSQVGAGGASVKAGELFF. The CDR3 DNA is TGCGCCAGCAGCCAAGTGGGGGCTGGGGGGGCGTCAGTGAAGGCCGGGGAGCTGTTTTTT.

The genes are TRBV6-5 and TRBJ1-5, with a possible D match to TRBD1 (6 bases). Germline assignment: CDR1 MNHEY and CDR2 SVGAGI. V was clipped by 6 bases and J by 3 bases, with 9 bases between them. The CDR3 loop spans 13 amino acids. CDR3 sequence: CASRRTVNQPQHF. CDR3 bases: TGTGCCAGCAGGAGGACAGTCAATCAGCCCCAGCATTTT.

CDR3 protein: CASSFRLAGGRETQYF. The CDR3 bases are TGTGCCAGCAGCTTCAGACTAGCGGGGGGGCGGGAGACCCAGTACTTC. The chain recombines TRBV11-2 with TRBJ2-5; 14 bases line up with TRBD2. This CDR3 is 16 amino acids long. V was clipped by 3 bases and J by 5 bases; unmatched bases: 5. CDR1 and CDR2 (germline): SGHAT, FQNNGV.

This clone came up a few times. The gene calls are TRBV10-1 and TRBJ2-2; TRBD1 aligns across 8 bases. J lost 5 bases, V lost 9 bases, and 5 bases had no gene match. The CDR3 is 13 residues long. Per the germline V gene, CDR1 is WNHNN and CDR2 is SYGVQD (reference sequence). The CDR3 DNA reads TGCGCCAGGAAGGGACAGGTGACCGGGGAGCTGTTTTTT. This encodes CARKGQVTGELFF.

The rearrangement joins TRBV27 to TRBJ1-5; tentative D call: TRBD1 (6 bases). With 0 bases removed from V and 5 bases from J, the gap between germline ends came to 26 bases. The CDR3 consists of 20 residues. Germline CDR1 and CDR2: MNHEY and SMNVEV (reference sequence). The CDR3 DNA sequence: TGTGCCAGCAGTTTATCCGGGACACAAAATCAGCCCTGGTTCTATCAGCCCCAGCATTTT. It specifies CASSLSGTQNQPWFYQPQHF.

The chain carries TRBV6-1 and TRBJ1-2; a weak D match, TRBD1 (6 bases). Germline-derived CDR1 and CDR2 are MNHNS and SASEGT. V was pared by 2 bases and J by 4 bases, with 17 bases between. This CDR3 contains 16 residues. CDR3 coding DNA: TGTGCCAGCAGTGAATCTCCGGGGAGGGGGTTCTATGGCTACACCTTC. Translating gives CASSESPGRGFYGYTF.

The rearrangement joins TRBV2 to TRBJ2-1; the match to TRBD2 covers 13 bases. J gave up 8 bases and V 6 bases, and 7 bases lay outside the gene matches. Germline CDR1 is SNHLY and CDR2 is FYNNEI. The CDR3 sequence is 15 residues long. The DNA for the CDR3 is TGTGCCAGCAGAGCAGGACTAGCGGGGGTGTATGAGCAGTTCTTC. Its protein is CASRAGLAGVYEQFF.

CDR3 loop: CASSQWASPSGANVLTF. The DNA of the CDR3 is TGTGCCAGCAGCCAGTGGGCAAGCCCCTCTGGGGCCAACGTCCTGACTTTC. The V gene is TRBV3-1 (or the pseudogene TRBV3-2), the J gene TRBJ2-6; D is uncertain. V was cut by 3 bases and J by 0 bases, with 12 bases left in between. This CDR3 region has 17 residues. Germline V gives CDR1 LGHDT, CDR2 YNNKEL (reference sequence).

V and J are TRBV12-3 or TRBV12-4 and TRBJ1-3; tentatively, D is TRBD1 (5 bases). The CDR3 extends over 13 amino acids. Trimming removed 6 bases from V and 4 bases from J, with 10 bases in between. CDR3 region: CASSPGGGNTIYF. CDR3 DNA: TGTGCCAGCAGCCCCGGGGGGGGAAACACCATATATTTT.

This clone was found many times. The CDR3 nucleotides are TGTGCCAGCAGCGTATCTGGTAGCGGGACGGCGCAGTACTTC. This translates into CASSVSGSGTAQYF. V and J are TRBV9 and TRBJ2-7; 8 positions agree with TRBD2. CDR3 length: 14 residues. Germline values: CDR1 SGDLS, CDR2 YYNGEE. The V and J ends lost 1 base and 9 bases, in that order; junction bases with no gene match: 9. Combining the CDR3 with reference TRBV9 and TRBJ2-7 gives the whole variable domain DSGVTQTPKHLITATGQRVTLRCSPRSGDLSVYWYQQSLDQGLQFLIQYYNGEERAKGNILERFSAQQFPDLHSELNLSSLELGDSALYFCASSVSGSGTAQYFGPGTRLTVT.

The CDR3 here is CASSPTVNTGELFF. The DNA of the CDR3 is TGTGCCAGCAGCCCCACAGTGAACACCGGGGAGCTGTTTTTT. V and J are TRBV7-8 and TRBJ2-2; D gene unclear. Germline V CDR1 and CDR2: SGHVS, FQNEAQ. The CDR3 is 14 residues long. Trimming cost V 5 bases and J 1 base, with 8 bases left between them.

This chain joins TRBV7-2 and TRBJ2-5, with 10 positions matching TRBD2. The trim removed 3 bases at V and 5 bases at J, leaving 6 bases unmatched. The germline V gene has CDR1 SGHTA and CDR2 FQGNSA. CDR3 length: 15 amino acids. CDR3 protein: CASSFLAGAGETQYF. The CDR3 nucleotides are TGTGCCAGCAGCTTCCTAGCGGGAGCTGGGGAGACCCAGTACTTC.

J is TRBJ2-1 and V is TRBV24-1; the match to TRBD2 covers 12 bases. The CDR3 is 18 residues long. From germline, CDR1 is KGHDR and CDR2 SFDVKD. The V gene end was trimmed by 3 bases and the J gene end by 9 bases; junction bases not matched to a gene: 14. The CDR3 sequence is CATSDNPQTSGRRGEQFF. As DNA, the CDR3 is TGTGCCACCAGTGATAATCCCCAGACTAGCGGGAGAAGAGGTGAGCAGTTCTTC.

This clone turned up a few times. The gene calls are TRBV28 and TRBJ2-2, with 9 bases that match TRBD2. CDR1 MDHEN and CDR2 SYDVKM come from the germline V gene. The CDR3 is 20 residues long. The V and J ends lost 1 base and 3 bases, in that order; junction bases with no gene match: 15. In DNA, the CDR3 is TGTGCCAGCAGTTTATCCGCCCTTTATAGCGGGAGATTTGACACCGGGGAGCTGTTTTTT. Residues: CASSLSALYSGRFDTGELFF.

This chain links TRBV7-2 with TRBJ2-7; D uncertain. The CDR3 is made up of 15 amino acids. Per the germline V gene, CDR1 is SGHTA and CDR2 is FQGNSA. V was cut by 2 bases and J by 3 bases, with 14 bases left in between. The CDR3 DNA sequence: TGTGCCAGCAGCTTAATTTCAGCGTTCAACTACGAGCAGTACTTC. It specifies CASSLISAFNYEQYF.

The gene calls are TRBV29-1 and TRBJ2-1; D may be TRBD2 (6 bases). The CDR3 loop spans 13 amino acids. The germline CDR1 and CDR2 sequences are SQVTM and ANQGSEA. Trimming removed 5 bases from V and 7 bases from J, with 15 bases in between. The CDR3 bases are TGCAGCGTTCGGGACGGGGGAGGTAATGAGCAGTTCTTC. As protein: CSVRDGGGNEQFF.

The V call is TRBV7-9, the J call TRBJ2-7; 11 positions match TRBD2. Germline V gene data show CDR1 as SEHNR and CDR2 as FQNEAQ (reference sequence). V lost 1 base and J lost 3; bases outside the gene matches: 5. This CDR3 has 16 amino acids. CDR3 in amino acids: CASSLVASGRYYEQYF. The DNA of the CDR3 is TGTGCCAGCAGCTTAGTCGCTAGCGGGAGGTACTACGAGCAGTACTTC.

This sequence joins TRBV18 and TRBJ2-7; weak D call: TRBD1 (6 bases). This CDR3 has 13 amino acids. Trimming removed 2 bases from V and 5 bases from J, with 10 bases in between. CDR1 is KGHSH, CDR2 LQKENI, per germline. The CDR3 protein is CASSPLAGDEQYF. The CDR3 coding sequence is TGTGCCAGCTCACCATTGGCAGGGGACGAGCAGTACTTC.

This sequence joins TRBV18 and TRBJ1-6; D is ambiguous. Germline lookup yields CDR1 KGHSH and CDR2 LQKENI. V was shortened by 3 bases and J by 6 bases, with 15 bases between the two germline ends. The CDR3 is 16 amino acids. The CDR3 loop is CASSPSRGNPNSPLHF. DNA for the CDR3: TGTGCCAGCTCACCGTCTAGAGGGAACCCTAATTCACCCCTCCACTTT.